This T cell receptor (beta chain) originates from a study of shared clonotypes between healthy human individuals. Each of the donors was a healthy adult who was HIV-negative and had not had a recent acute infection or vaccination. Sorted-subset replicate PCR reactions contained approximately 190 ng DNA, corresponding to tens of thousands of T cell genomes. Sequencing was performed with immunoSEQ multiplex PCR; in TCRdb, only in-frame clones are kept and a portion is missing. The sample records some 2,400,000 clones, approximately 94% being singletons. This CDR3 has 16 residues. Germline V gene sequence: CDR1 SEHNR, CDR2 FQNEAQ (reference sequence). The ends lost 4 bases at V and 5 bases at J; junction bases unmatched: 6.

The sequenced sample consisted of naive CD4+ T cells sorted from blood. This sample's subset: CD45RA+ positively selected. J is TRBJ2-2 and V is TRBV7-9; 11 bases fit TRBD2. The clonotype was recovered from a man aged 18 to 35 in good health. CDR3: CASSSLAGGTTGELFF. Written as DNA, the CDR3 is TGTGCCAGCAGCTCGCTAGCGGGAGGTACTACCGGGGAGCTGTTTTTT.